These T cell receptor beta chains were read from a single sample in a study of blood T cell repertoires in COVID-19. TCRdb keeps only in-frame clones here, not all; method: immunoSEQ multiplex PCR. The sample lists about 190,000 clones, under 90% occurring once. Sequencing input: peripheral blood. These receptors were obtained from a man aged 35 to 55 with acute or convalescent COVID-19. CDR3s leave out the opening cysteine and the closing phenylalanine or tryptophan. D genes are given only for firm matches.

TRBD2 TRBV28 ASSPTSGGAFYNEQF
TRBD1 TRBV10-1 ASSRGRGETQY
. TRBV7-2 ASSLMRAGEKLF
. TRBV24-1 ATSDMTETQY
. TRBV6-5 ASTAESGVYNEQF
. TRBV6-5 ASRAGDTYNEQF
. TRBV4-2 ASSQGAINQPQH
TRBD1 TRBV14 ASSRPLDRGIADTQY
. TRBV6-5 ASSRDSAGTIY
. TRBV6-5 ASSYQGSYEQY
. TRBV2 ASSAGPPSYEQY
TRBD2 TRBV4-1 ASSQATSGGIIQETQY
. TRBV20-1 SASRGRVGKGYGYT
. TRBV29-1 SVVGPAPVEQY
. TRBV10-3 AISGAPEGRETQY
TRBD1 TRBV19 ASTDPGQGGAGELF
. TRBV2 ASSTRHLRKF
TRBD2 TRBV19 ASSPRLAASTDTQY
TRBD2 TRBV6-2/TRBV6-3 ASSLRGLAGGVQETQY
TRBD1 TRBV9 ASSVPQGEAF
. TRBV14 ASSQVFTGLSYEQY
TRBD2 TRBV9 ASSDSSGGDTQY
. TRBV27 ASRNNEKLF